One and the same sample provided the 27 T cell receptor beta chains below, sequenced in a study of control samples from healthy donors and cancer patients. Sequencing was performed with immunoSEQ multiplex PCR; in TCRdb, only in-frame clones are kept and a portion is missing. The sample consists of 150,000 or so clones, 90% to 95% of them appearing once. Sequencing was done on a sample of blood. These receptors came from a man aged 35 to 55 in good health.

V and J are TRBV24-1 and TRBJ2-1; TRBD2 might be the D (6 bases). CDR3 length: 13 residues. V lost 1 base and J 8 bases, leaving 8 bases between the germline ends. In germline, CDR1 is KGHDR, CDR2 SFDVKD. CDR3 region: CATSDFGGDEQFF. Written as DNA, the CDR3 is TGTGCCACCAGTGATTTTGGAGGGGATGAGCAGTTCTTC.

V and J are TRBV3-1 (or the pseudogene TRBV3-2) and TRBJ1-1; tentative D call: TRBD1 (6 bases). Per germline, CDR1 LGHDT and CDR2 YNNKEL (reference sequence). V lost 5 bases and J lost 2, with 9 bases in between. This CDR3 is 13 amino acids long. The CDR3 sequence is CASSTGGNTEAFF. DNA of the CDR3: TGTGCCAGCAGCACTGGGGGCAACACTGAAGCTTTCTTT.

The chain couples TRBV9 to TRBJ2-6, with D possibly TRBD1 on 5 matching bases. Germline CDR1 SGDLS, CDR2 YYNGEE. V shed 0 bases and J shed 0 bases, with 16 bases lying between them. There are 19 residues in the CDR3. The CDR3 is CASSVGFGRASSGANVLTF. CDR3 bases: TGTGCCAGCAGCGTAGGATTCGGCAGGGCCAGCTCTGGGGCCAACGTCCTGACTTTC.

This rearrangement joins TRBV18 to TRBJ2-7; 7 bases line up with TRBD2. This CDR3 has 15 amino acids. Germline CDR1 is KGHSH and CDR2 is LQKENI. V dropped 4 bases and J dropped 6; count of bases not matched to a gene: 12. CDR3 in DNA: TGTGCCAGCTCACAACATCCGGGACTAATTAGCGAGCAGTACTTC. Its protein product is CASSQHPGLISEQYF.

The chain employs TRBV5-5 and TRBJ1-1; D not certain. Germline loops: CDR1 SGHKS, CDR2 YYEKEE (reference sequence). The CDR3 runs 14 residues. Trimming removed 1 base at V and 4 bases at J, with 11 bases between. CDR3 amino acids: CASSLLSGVTEAFF. CDR3 sequence (DNA): TGTGCCAGCAGCTTGTTATCGGGTGTCACTGAAGCTTTCTTT.

V is TRBV10-2 and J is TRBJ2-2; 9 bases align to TRBD1. The CDR3 loop spans 17 amino acids. V shed 6 bases and J 4 bases; nucleotides not matched to a gene: 12. The germline V gene encodes CDR1 WSHSY and CDR2 SAAADI. CDR3 nucleotides: TGCGCCAGCAGGACAGGGGGTCCCGACCAGTCCACCGGGGAGCTGTTTTTT. Its translation is CASRTGGPDQSTGELFF.

The rearrangement links TRBV27 to TRBJ2-7, with 7 bases aligning to TRBD1. CDR3 length equals 14 residues. Germline V CDR1 and CDR2: MNHEY, SMNVEV (reference sequence). J lost 2 bases, V lost 6 bases, and 7 bases had no gene match. The CDR3 DNA sequence: TGTGCCAGCAGCGAGGGGGCGCGGCCCTACGAGCAGTACTTC. Translated, it gives CASSEGARPYEQYF.

The chain has TRBV12-3 or TRBV12-4 and TRBJ1-1; D ambiguous. The CDR3 contains 12 residues. V lost 2 bases and J 1 base, leaving 2 bases between the germline ends. CDR3 in amino acids: CASSLWNTEAFF. DNA for the CDR3: TGTGCCAGCAGTTTATGGAACACTGAAGCTTTCTTT.

The chain is built from TRBV5-5 and TRBJ1-4; D gene uncertain. CDR3 length: 15 residues. The V and J ends lost 0 bases and 0 bases respectively, with 6 bases between them. Germline CDR1 is SGHKS and CDR2 is YYEKEE (reference sequence). The chain's CDR3 is CASSLGTTTNEKLFF. The CDR3 DNA is TGTGCCAGCAGCTTGGGGACCACAACTAATGAAAAACTGTTTTTT.

J is TRBJ2-3 and V is TRBV5-1; the D is unclear. The ends were cut back, 0 bases at V and 5 bases at J, with 10 bases in the middle. The CDR3 contains 14 residues. In germline, CDR1 is SGHRS, CDR2 YFSETQ. The CDR3 nucleotides read TGCGCCAGCAGCTTGGAGCAGCTACTAGATACGCAGTATTTT. Its translation: CASSLEQLLDTQYF.

This clone was observed a single time. The V gene is TRBV19, the J gene TRBJ2-7, with D maybe TRBD1 (5 bases). Trimming left V 3 bases short and J 2 bases short, with 8 bases between. The CDR3 runs 13 residues. Looked up from germline, CDR1 is LNHDA and CDR2 is SQIVND (reference sequence). In DNA form, the CDR3 reads TGTGCCAGTAGTATCGACAGAGCCTACGAGCAGTACTTC. Translated, it gives CASSIDRAYEQYF.

The chain links TRBV28 to TRBJ2-1; the D gene is possibly TRBD1 (5 bases). The V gene lost 6 bases and the J gene lost 9 bases, with 12 bases spanning the gap. Germline V gene sequence: CDR1 MDHEN, CDR2 SYDVKM. This CDR3 has 12 residues. CDR3 DNA: TGTGCCAGCAGCCCCGGACATTTTGAGCAGTTCTTC. As protein: CASSPGHFEQFF. The entire variable domain, with the rest obtained from reference TRBV28 and TRBJ2-1, is as follows: DVKVTQSSRYLVKRTGEKVFLECVQDMDHENMFWYRQDPGLGLRLIYFSYDVKMKEKGDIPEGYSVSREKKERFSLILESASTNQTSMYLCASSPGHFEQFFGPGTRLTVL.

This clone was seen just once. The V gene is TRBV13, the J gene TRBJ1-1, with a possible D match to TRBD1 (5 bases). Trimming left V 5 bases short and J 0 bases short, with 16 bases between. The germline V gene has CDR1 PRHDT and CDR2 FYEKMQ (reference sequence). The CDR3 spans 16 residues. The CDR3: CASSPGKTAMNTEAFF. The CDR3 DNA reads as TGTGCCAGCAGCCCTGGTAAGACAGCCATGAACACTGAAGCTTTCTTT.

A single count supports this clone. J is TRBJ1-3 and V is TRBV5-6; TRBD1 might be the D (6 bases). V was cut by 4 bases and J by 2 bases, with 16 bases left in between. The CDR3 is 16 residues long. Germline lookup yields CDR1 SGHDT and CDR2 YYEEEE. CDR3 sequence: CASSILEGGTGNTIYF. The DNA of the CDR3 is TGTGCCAGCAGCATCCTTGAAGGGGGGACTGGAAACACCATATATTTT.

This clone was recorded once. The rearrangement uses TRBV18 and TRBJ2-2; 7 positions agree with TRBD1. The V gene end was trimmed by 1 base and the J gene end by 6 bases; junction bases not matched to a gene: 5. The CDR3 runs to 15 residues. Looked up from germline, CDR1 is KGHSH and CDR2 is LQKENI. CDR3 sequence reads: CASSPQGALAGELFF. Here the CDR3 DNA reads TGTGCCAGCTCACCACAGGGGGCGCTCGCCGGGGAGCTGTTTTTT. Full variable domain (rest looked up from reference TRBV18 and TRBJ2-2): NAGVMQNPRHLVRRRGQEARLRCSPMKGHSHVYWYRQLPEEGLKFMVYLQKENIIDESGMPKERFSAEFPKEGPSILRIQQVVRGDSAAYFCASSPQGALAGELFFGEGSRLTVL.

This chain connects TRBV5-5 to TRBJ2-7; either TRBD1 or TRBD2 may fit D (5 bases each). The CDR3 is 15 amino acids. Germline V gene data show CDR1 as SGHKS and CDR2 as YYEKEE (reference sequence). Trimming pared 0 bases from V and 7 bases from J, leaving 17 bases between. CDR3 sequence: CASSLAVIGAGEQYF. The CDR3 DNA is TGTGCCAGCAGCTTGGCCGTCATCGGGGCCGGGGAGCAGTACTTC.

CDR3 amino acids: CASSRQGYEQYF. The CDR3 DNA sequence: TGTGCCAGCAGTCGACAGGGTTACGAGCAGTACTTC. J is TRBJ2-7 and V is TRBV5-8, with 7 bases fitting TRBD1. This CDR3 comprises 12 residues. Germline V gives CDR1 SGHTS, CDR2 YDEGEE. The junction had 3 bases not matched to a gene; V was cut back by 5 bases and J by 4 bases.

The table lists this clone with a count of one. The chain carries TRBV24-1 and TRBJ2-4; 7 nucleotides align to TRBD1. CDR3 length: 17 amino acids. The trim removed 4 bases at V and 2 bases at J, leaving 10 bases unmatched. Germline V lookup: CDR1 KGHDR, CDR2 SFDVKD. The DNA for the CDR3 is TGTGCCACCAGTGACCCTAACCCGACAGGGACCAAAAACATTCAGTACTTC. Residues: CATSDPNPTGTKNIQYF.

This chain joins TRBV7-2 and TRBJ2-7; D gene unclear. The V and J ends lost 5 bases and 2 bases respectively, with 7 bases between them. Germline assignment: CDR1 SGHTA and CDR2 FQGNSA. The CDR3 is made up of 12 amino acids. CDR3 region: CASSPGPYEQYF. The CDR3 nucleotides read TGTGCCAGCAGCCCCGGCCCCTACGAGCAGTACTTC. Complete variable domain (other parts from reference TRBV7-2 and TRBJ2-7): GAGVSQSPSNKVTEKGKDVELRCDPISGHTALYWYRQSLGQGLEFLIYFQGNSAPDKSGLPSDRFSAERTGGSVSTLTIQRTQQEDSAVYLCASSPGPYEQYFGPGTRLTVT.

The chain employs TRBV28 and TRBJ1-2; the match to TRBD1 covers 7 bases. Germline trimming cut 10 bases from V and 4 bases from J; bases unmatched to any gene: 9. There are 13 residues in the CDR3. Germline V lookup: CDR1 MDHEN, CDR2 SYDVKM. CDR3 bases: TGTGCCACCTCGGACAGGTCTCCCTATGGCTACACCTTC. This gives the protein CATSDRSPYGYTF.

V usage is TRBV2 and J usage is TRBJ1-2; D gene ambiguous. Trimming stripped 3 bases from V and 3 bases from J, with 5 bases between. CDR1 is SNHLY and CDR2 is FYNNEI in the germline V gene. The CDR3 consists of 12 residues. CDR3 bases: TGTGCCAGCAGTGACAGATACTATGGCTACACCTTC. It yields the protein CASSDRYYGYTF.

A single count supports this clone. The chain joins TRBV9 to TRBJ2-1; D perhaps matches TRBD1 (6 bases). The V gene's germline CDR1 is SGDLS and CDR2 YYNGEE. CDR3 length equals 17 residues. Trimming shortened V by 3 bases and J by 3 bases, and 19 bases separated the two germline ends. CDR3 residues: CASSAPRETGDYNEQFF. In DNA form, the CDR3 reads TGTGCCAGCAGCGCCCCGAGGGAGACAGGCGACTACAATGAGCAGTTCTTC.

The chain carries TRBV5-1 and TRBJ2-3; possibly TRBD1 or TRBD2 for D (6 bases each). The CDR3 sequence is 16 residues long. Germline assignment: CDR1 SGHRS and CDR2 YFSETQ. Trimming removed 0 bases at V and 4 bases at J, with 15 bases between. CDR3 DNA: TGCGCCAGCAGCTTGGACGGAGGGGGAGAGTCAGATACGCAGTATTTT. This codes for CASSLDGGGESDTQYF.

The chain links TRBV5-8 to TRBJ1-2; 8 bases line up with TRBD1. The ends lost 1 base at V and 4 bases at J; junction bases unmatched: 6. From germline, CDR1 is SGHTS and CDR2 YDEGEE. The length of the CDR3 is 15 residues. DNA for the CDR3: TGTGCCAGCAGCTTGCGGACAGGGAGGTCCTATGGCTACACCTTC. Translated: CASSLRTGRSYGYTF.

This clone is a singleton in its sample. The chain combines TRBV19 with TRBJ1-2; weak D call: TRBD1 (5 bases). V was trimmed by 7 bases and J by 3 bases, leaving 15 bases between them. The germline gives CDR1 LNHDA, CDR2 SQIVND (reference sequence). There are 14 residues in the CDR3. This chain's CDR3 is CASTPSPGDYGYTF. CDR3 nucleotides: TGTGCCAGTACCCCATCACCGGGGGACTATGGCTACACCTTC.

The V call is TRBV7-2, the J call TRBJ2-3; TRBD1 or TRBD2 may be the D gene (6 bases each). CDR3 length: 15 amino acids. Germline V gene data show CDR1 as SGHTA and CDR2 as FQGNSA. With 9 bases removed from V and 3 bases from J, the gap between germline ends came to 19 bases. The CDR3 DNA sequence: TGTGCCAGTCGACCTGGGGGGCTATTGACAGATACGCAGTATTTT. This codes for CASRPGGLLTDTQYF.

This chain joins TRBV19 and TRBJ1-5, with a weak D call TRBD1 (5 bases). The CDR3 runs 14 residues. Germline CDR1 LNHDA, CDR2 SQIVND (reference sequence). The CDR3 spells CVGGGVVLNQPQHF. In nucleotides, the CDR3 is TGTGTCGGGGGGGGTGTAGTGCTTAATCAGCCCCAGCATTTT.